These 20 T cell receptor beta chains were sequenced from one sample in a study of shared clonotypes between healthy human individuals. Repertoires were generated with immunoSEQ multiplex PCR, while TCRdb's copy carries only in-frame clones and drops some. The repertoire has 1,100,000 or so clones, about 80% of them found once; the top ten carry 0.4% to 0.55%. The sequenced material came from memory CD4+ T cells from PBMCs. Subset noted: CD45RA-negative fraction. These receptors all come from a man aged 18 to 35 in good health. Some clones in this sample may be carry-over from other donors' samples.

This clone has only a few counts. This chain's CDR3 is CASSSGTGASNQPQHF. CDR3 nucleotide sequence: TGTGCCAGCAGCTCAGGGACAGGGGCTAGCAATCAGCCCCAGCATTTT. The gene calls are TRBV5-6 and TRBJ1-5, with 10 positions matching TRBD1. In germline, CDR1 is SGHDT, CDR2 YYEEEE. The CDR3 consists of 16 residues. V dropped 3 bases and J dropped 0; count of bases not matched to a gene: 3.

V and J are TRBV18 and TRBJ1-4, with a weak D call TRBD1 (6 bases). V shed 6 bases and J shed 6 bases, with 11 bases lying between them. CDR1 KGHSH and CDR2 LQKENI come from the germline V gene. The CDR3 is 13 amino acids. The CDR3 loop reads CASSNRADEKLFF. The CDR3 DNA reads TGTGCCAGCTCGAACAGGGCGGATGAAAAACTGTTTTTT.

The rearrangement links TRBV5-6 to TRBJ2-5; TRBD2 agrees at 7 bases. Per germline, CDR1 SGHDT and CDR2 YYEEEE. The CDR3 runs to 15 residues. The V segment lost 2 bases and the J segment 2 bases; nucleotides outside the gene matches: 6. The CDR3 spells CASSLGAGIQETQYF. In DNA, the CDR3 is TGTGCCAGCAGCTTAGGAGCGGGAATACAAGAGACCCAGTACTTC.

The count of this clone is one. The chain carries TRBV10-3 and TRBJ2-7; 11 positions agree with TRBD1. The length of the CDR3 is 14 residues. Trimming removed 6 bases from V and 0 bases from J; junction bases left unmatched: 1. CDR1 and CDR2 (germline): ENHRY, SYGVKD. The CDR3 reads CAIRGQGDSYEQYF. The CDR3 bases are TGTGCCATCAGGGGACAGGGGGACTCCTACGAGCAGTACTTC.

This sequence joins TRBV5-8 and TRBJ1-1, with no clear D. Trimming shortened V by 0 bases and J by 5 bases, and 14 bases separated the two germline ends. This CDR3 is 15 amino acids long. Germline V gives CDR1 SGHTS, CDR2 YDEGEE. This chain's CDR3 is CASSLVYGDGTEAFF. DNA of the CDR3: TGTGCCAGCAGCTTGGTATACGGGGATGGGACTGAAGCTTTCTTT.

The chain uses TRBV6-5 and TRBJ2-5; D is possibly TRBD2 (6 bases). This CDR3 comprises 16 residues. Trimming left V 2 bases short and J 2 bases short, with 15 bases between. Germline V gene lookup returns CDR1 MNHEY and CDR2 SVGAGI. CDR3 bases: TGTGCCAGCAGTTACACCCGGACGCGGGGACAAGAGACCCAGTACTTC. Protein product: CASSYTRTRGQETQYF.

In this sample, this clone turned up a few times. The CDR3 sequence: CAITRGSGYEQYF. The CDR3 region has the DNA TGCGCCATCACCAGGGGGTCGGGCTACGAGCAGTACTTC. The chain joins TRBV10-1 to TRBJ2-7; 7 bases agree with TRBD1. The CDR3 extends over 13 amino acids. The J segment lost 3 bases and the V segment lost 10 bases, leaving 9 bases of the junction unmatched. Germline CDR1 and CDR2: WNHNN and SYGVQD (reference sequence).

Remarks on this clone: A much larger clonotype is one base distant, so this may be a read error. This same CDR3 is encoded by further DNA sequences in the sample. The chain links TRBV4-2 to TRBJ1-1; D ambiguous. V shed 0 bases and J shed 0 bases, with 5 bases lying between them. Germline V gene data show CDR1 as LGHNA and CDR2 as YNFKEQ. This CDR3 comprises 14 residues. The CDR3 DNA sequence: TGTGCCAGCAGCCAAGATCCAGTGAACACTGAAGCTTTCTTT. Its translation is CASSQDPVNTEAFF.

This chain's CDR3 is CASRSGRGQIYGYTF. The DNA of the CDR3 is TGCGCCAGCAGATCCGGACGGGGACAGATCTATGGCTACACCTTC. The gene calls are TRBV4-1 and TRBJ1-2; 7 bases are a match to TRBD1. Germline trimming cut 6 bases from V and 4 bases from J; bases unmatched to any gene: 11. From germline, CDR1 is MGHRA and CDR2 YSYEKL. CDR3 size: 15 residues.

CDR3 DNA: TGTGCCAGCAGTGTCGGGGGGTATGAGCAGTACTTC. This translates into CASSVGGYEQYF. This chain links TRBV6-1 with TRBJ2-7; 7 nucleotides agree with TRBD2. The germline CDR1 and CDR2 sequences are MNHNS and SASEGT. V was clipped by 4 bases and J by 7 bases; unmatched bases: 4. This CDR3 has 12 residues.

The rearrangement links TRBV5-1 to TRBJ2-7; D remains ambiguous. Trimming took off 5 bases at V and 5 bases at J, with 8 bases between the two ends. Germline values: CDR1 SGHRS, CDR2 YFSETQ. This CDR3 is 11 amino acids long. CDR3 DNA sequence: TGCGCCAGCAGGTCGTCTGACGAGCAGTACTTC. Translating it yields CASRSSDEQYF.

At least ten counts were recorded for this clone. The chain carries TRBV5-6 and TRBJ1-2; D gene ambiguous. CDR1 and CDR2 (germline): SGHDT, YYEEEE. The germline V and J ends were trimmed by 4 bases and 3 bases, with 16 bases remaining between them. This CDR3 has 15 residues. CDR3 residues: CASSPLNNRDYGYTF. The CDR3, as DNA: TGTGCCAGCAGCCCTCTGAACAACAGAGACTATGGCTACACCTTC.

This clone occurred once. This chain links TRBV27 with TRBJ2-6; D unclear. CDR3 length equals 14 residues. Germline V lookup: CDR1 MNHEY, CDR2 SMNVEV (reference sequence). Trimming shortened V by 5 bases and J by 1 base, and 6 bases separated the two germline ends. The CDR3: CASSLESGANVLTF. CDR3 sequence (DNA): TGTGCCAGCAGTCTAGAGTCTGGGGCCAACGTCCTGACTTTC.

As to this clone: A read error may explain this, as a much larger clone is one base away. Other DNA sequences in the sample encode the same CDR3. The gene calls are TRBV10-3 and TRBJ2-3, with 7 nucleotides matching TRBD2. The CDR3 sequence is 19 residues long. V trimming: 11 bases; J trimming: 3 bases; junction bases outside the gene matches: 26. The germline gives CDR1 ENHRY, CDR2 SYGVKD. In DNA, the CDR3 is TGTGCCGCCCGACCCCATGGCGGGAGAGGGGCTGAAAGTACAGATACGCAGTATTTT. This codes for CAARPHGGRGAESTDTQYF.

The CDR3 DNA reads TGTGCCAGCAGCTTATCCCCGGGAAATGGAAACACCATATATTTT. Translation: CASSLSPGNGNTIYF. The rearrangement joins TRBV7-2 to TRBJ1-3; D gene unclear. Trimming left V 2 bases short and J 3 bases short, with 11 bases between. Germline V CDR1 and CDR2: SGHTA, FQGNSA. This CDR3 comprises 15 residues.

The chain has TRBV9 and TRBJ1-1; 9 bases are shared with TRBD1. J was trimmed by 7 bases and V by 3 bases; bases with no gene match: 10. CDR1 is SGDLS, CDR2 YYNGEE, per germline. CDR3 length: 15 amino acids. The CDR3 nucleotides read TGTGCCAGCAGCGCTGGACAGGGGTCACGGTTTGAAGCTTTCTTT. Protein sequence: CASSAGQGSRFEAFF.

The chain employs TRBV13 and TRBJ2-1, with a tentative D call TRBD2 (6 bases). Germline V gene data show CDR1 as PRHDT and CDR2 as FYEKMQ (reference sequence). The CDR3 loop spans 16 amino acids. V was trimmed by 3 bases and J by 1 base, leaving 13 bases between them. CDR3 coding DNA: TGTGCCAGCAGCTTGGGGGGACTCTCATCCTACAATGAGCAGTTCTTC. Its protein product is CASSLGGLSSYNEQFF.

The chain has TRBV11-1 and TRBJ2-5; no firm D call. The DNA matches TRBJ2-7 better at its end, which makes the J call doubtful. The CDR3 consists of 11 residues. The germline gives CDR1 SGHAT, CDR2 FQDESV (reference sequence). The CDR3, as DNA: TGTGCCAGCAGCAAGGAATACGAGCAGTACTTC. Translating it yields CASSKEYEQYF.

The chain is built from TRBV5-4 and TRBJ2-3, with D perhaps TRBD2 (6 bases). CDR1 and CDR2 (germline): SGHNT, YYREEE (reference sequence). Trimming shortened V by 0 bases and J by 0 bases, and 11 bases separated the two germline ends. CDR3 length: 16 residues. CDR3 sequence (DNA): TGTGCCAGCAGCTTGGCTGGGGGGACCAGCACAGATACGCAGTATTTT. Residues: CASSLAGGTSTDTQYF.

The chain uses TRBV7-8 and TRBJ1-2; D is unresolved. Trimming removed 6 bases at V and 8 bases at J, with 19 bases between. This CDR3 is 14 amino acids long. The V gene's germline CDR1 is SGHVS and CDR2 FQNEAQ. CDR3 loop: CASSRRTAPGGYTF. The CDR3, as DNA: TGTGCCAGCAGTAGAAGGACCGCCCCAGGCGGCTACACCTTC. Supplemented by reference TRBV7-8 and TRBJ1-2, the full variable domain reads GAGVSQSPRYKVAKRGQDVALRCDPISGHVSLFWYQQALGQGPEFLTYFQNEAQLDKSGLPSDRFFAERPEGSVSTLKIQRTQQEDSAVYLCASSRRTAPGGYTFGSGTRLTVV.